These T cell receptor beta chains were read from a single sample in a study of preoperative IRX-2 immunotherapy in early breast cancer. TCRdb's table, derived via immunoSEQ multiplex PCR, lists solely in-frame clones and lacks some. The sample shows around 39,000 clones, about 95% of them seen only once. The sequences come from tumor tissue, collected after IRX-2 immunotherapy. The receptor set was obtained from a human donor with breast cancer. CDR3s include the opening cysteine and the closing phenylalanine or tryptophan. The D gene is left open where the match is weak. The listing skips clone size in some rows; elsewhere it reads once, few, many or a size class.

j_call v_call clone_size d_call cdr3_nt cdr3_aa
TRBJ2-7 TRBV5-1 NA TRBD2 TGCGCCAGCAGCCATGGACTAGCGGGAGGGCCTGGGTACGAGCAGTACTTC CASSHGLAGGPGYEQYF
TRBJ2-3 TRBV28 NA NA TGTGCCAGCAGCCTTACAGACACAGATACGCAGTATTTT CASSLTDTDTQYF
TRBJ2-1 TRBV20-1 once NA TGCAGTCAACAGGGCTTAGGTGAGCAGTTCTTC CSQQGLGEQFF
TRBJ1-4 TRBV5-6 once TRBD1 TGTGCCAGCAGCTTGGTAGGGACAGGGATTAATGAAAAACTGTTTTTT CASSLVGTGINEKLFF
TRBJ1-2 TRBV9 NA TRBD1 TGTGCCAGCAGCCTATCGACAGGGGGGGTAGCTAACTATGGCTACACCTTC CASSLSTGGVANYGYTF
TRBJ2-7 TRBV5-1 NA NA TGCGCCAGCTCCGACTCCTACGAGCAGTACTTC CASSDSYEQYF
TRBJ1-6 TRBV7-9 NA TRBD1 TGTGCCAGCAGCTCCGGGACAGGGTATAATTCACCCCTCCACTTT CASSSGTGYNSPLHF
TRBJ2-1 TRBV19 few TRBD2 TGTGCCAGTACCCGGGTAGCGGGAGTGGTCGATGAGCAGTTCTTC CASTRVAGVVDEQFF
TRBJ2-5 TRBV6-4 NA TRBD1 TGTGCCAGCAATGAGACAGGGGAGGACCCCGAACCCCAAGAGACCCAGTACTTC CASNETGEDPEPQETQYF
TRBJ2-7 TRBV5-6 NA NA TGTGCCAGCAGCTTTGTCCCCGAGTCCGCTATCTACGAGCAGTACTTC CASSFVPESAIYEQYF
TRBJ2-1 TRBV11-3 NA TRBD2 TGTGCCAGCAGCTTGGCGGGAGCAGGGGAGCAGTTCTTC CASSLAGAGEQFF
TRBJ1-1 TRBV27 NA NA TGTGCCAGCAGTTCCAGGACGGTCAACACTGAAGCTTTCTTT CASSSRTVNTEAFF
TRBJ1-2 TRBV4-1 NA TRBD1 TGCGCCAGCAGCCAACTGGGACAGGGGGCCGCTGGCTACACCTTC CASSQLGQGAAGYTF
TRBJ2-5 TRBV28 NA NA TGTGCCAGCAGACCCGGGACCCGGAGAGAGACCCAGTACTTC CASRPGTRRETQYF
TRBJ2-7 TRBV11-2 NA TRBD1 TGTGCCAGCAGCTTAGATACAGGGGCGTACGAGCAGTACTTC CASSLDTGAYEQYF
TRBJ2-2 TRBV7-2 NA TRBD2 TGTGCCAGCAGCAGACTAGCGGGAGGGATACGCCGGTGGGAGCTGTTTTTT CASSRLAGGIRRWELFF
TRBJ1-2 TRBV5-4 NA TRBD1 TGTGCCAGCAGCTCCCAGGACAGGGATTATGGCTACACCTTC CASSSQDRDYGYTF
TRBJ1-1 TRBV28 NA NA TGTGCCAGCAGTACCCCGGGAACAATCGGTGAAGCTTTCTTT CASSTPGTIGEAFF